These 24 T cell receptor beta chains were sequenced from one sample in a study of vaccination effects on CD4 cells after COVID-19. Their antigens remain unidentified. CD4+ T cells specific for antigen were expanded with viral peptide pools by the ViraFEST assay before sequencing. Culture lasted around eleven days before CD4+ T cell isolation. Negative nucleocapsid antibody tests before and after vaccination confirmed no previous SARS-CoV-2 infection. Repertoires were generated with immunoSEQ multiplex PCR, while TCRdb's copy carries only in-frame clones and drops some. The top ten clones hold 6% of a sample with 50,000 or so clones, 79% of them seen once. Sequenced here: CD4+ T cells from PBMCs cultured with HCoV-OC43 spike peptides, sampled before COVID-19 vaccination. Indicated subset: HCoV-OC43 spike overlapping peptide pool stimulation. The source is a human donor who received a COVID-19 vaccine.

The chain is built from TRBV30 and TRBJ1-1; D is unresolved. Germline CDR1 is GTSNPN and CDR2 is SVGIG (reference sequence). Trimming shortened V by 7 bases and J by 6 bases, and 33 bases separated the two germline ends. The CDR3 spans 18 residues. DNA for the CDR3: TGTGCCTCACATAAGGGTAAGGGAGGCCGGCCGTCCCAGGCTGAAGCTTTCTTT. It specifies CASHKGKGGRPSQAEAFF.

The rearrangement uses TRBV9 and TRBJ2-6, with 9 bases fitting TRBD1. Germline V gives CDR1 SGDLS, CDR2 YYNGEE. The J segment lost 2 bases and the V segment lost 4 bases, leaving 7 bases of the junction unmatched. The CDR3 is 17 amino acids. CDR3 sequence: CASSLRDRDAGANVLTF. The CDR3 DNA follows: TGTGCCAGCAGCTTACGGGACAGGGATGCTGGGGCCAACGTCCTGACTTTC.

In its sample, this clone was seen a few times. J is TRBJ2-1 and V is TRBV7-9, with a weak D call TRBD2 (5 bases). Between the trimmed V and J ends, which lost 1 base and 0 bases, there was a span of 7 bases. The germline V gene has CDR1 SEHNR and CDR2 FQNEAQ (reference sequence). This CDR3 comprises 15 residues. CDR3 sequence (DNA): TGTGCCAGCAGCTTAGAAGGGAGCTCCTACAATGAGCAGTTCTTC. Translating it yields CASSLEGSSYNEQFF.

The rearrangement links TRBV2 to TRBJ2-1, with TRBD1 matching over 9 bases. Trimming removed 2 bases from V and 15 bases from J; junction bases left unmatched: 11. The CDR3 runs to 14 residues. Germline lookup yields CDR1 SNHLY and CDR2 FYNNEI. The chain's CDR3 is CASSELGQGISAFF. In DNA, the CDR3 is TGTGCCAGCAGTGAATTGGGACAGGGAATCTCGGCGTTCTTC.

The J gene is TRBJ2-1, the V gene TRBV11-2; D unclear. Trimming left V 6 bases short and J 8 bases short, with 8 bases between. The germline V gene has CDR1 SGHAT and CDR2 FQNNGV. The CDR3 is made up of 11 amino acids. CDR3 DNA: TGTGCCAGCAGACTCACTCATGAGCAGTTCTTC. This sequence encodes CASRLTHEQFF.

The chain uses TRBV28 and TRBJ1-2, with a possible D match to TRBD1 (6 bases). The ends were cut back, 4 bases at V and 2 bases at J, with 11 bases in the middle. Germline CDR1 MDHEN, CDR2 SYDVKM. The CDR3 consists of 14 residues. CDR3 in DNA: TGTGCCAGCAGTTCGACAGGAGTAAACTATGGCTACACCTTC. Protein product: CASSSTGVNYGYTF.

The chain uses TRBV18 and TRBJ2-5; D unclear. Trimming removed 4 bases from V and 5 bases from J, with 14 bases in between. The CDR3 loop spans 14 amino acids. Looked up from germline, CDR1 is KGHSH and CDR2 is LQKENI. The CDR3 nucleotides are TGTGCCAGCTCACGCGAGGCAGGTTGGGAGACCCAGTACTTC. This gives the protein CASSREAGWETQYF.

The chain employs TRBV5-1 and TRBJ1-1, with D perhaps TRBD1 (5 bases). Looked up from germline, CDR1 is SGHRS and CDR2 is YFSETQ. V was pared by 0 bases and J by 2 bases, with 8 bases between. The CDR3 is 14 amino acids. The CDR3 nucleotides read TGCGCCAGCAGCTTGGACGGGGCCAACACTGAAGCTTTCTTT. As protein: CASSLDGANTEAFF. Based on the CDR3 plus reference TRBV5-1 and TRBJ1-1, the full variable domain is KAGVTQTPRYLIKTRGQQVTLSCSPISGHRSVSWYQQTPGQGLQFLFEYFSETQRNKGNFPGRFSGRQFSNSRSEMNVSTLELGDSALYLCASSLDGANTEAFFGQGTRLTVV.

The chain employs TRBV2 and TRBJ2-5; the D is unclear. Germline V gene data show CDR1 as SNHLY and CDR2 as FYNNEI. The CDR3 extends over 13 amino acids. V was clipped by 7 bases and J by 1 base, with 10 bases between them. The CDR3 spells CASTIQGQETQYF. In nucleotides, the CDR3 is TGTGCCAGCACCATCCAAGGCCAAGAGACCCAGTACTTC.

The chain employs TRBV28 and TRBJ1-1; D possibly corresponds to TRBD1 (6 bases). There are 14 residues in the CDR3. Germline V CDR1 and CDR2: MDHEN, SYDVKM. V was cut by 4 bases and J by 7 bases, with 16 bases left in between. CDR3 sequence reads: CASSSSAGGLEAFF. The CDR3 DNA is TGTGCCAGCAGTTCCTCAGCGGGGGGCCTTGAAGCTTTCTTT.

The DNA of the CDR3 is TGTGCCAGCTCATCAGACAGGGGGAACTATGGCTACACCTTC. Translated, it gives CASSSDRGNYGYTF. The chain recombines TRBV18 with TRBJ1-2; 9 positions match TRBD1. The CDR3 sequence is 14 residues long. The V segment lost 5 bases and the J segment 2 bases; nucleotides outside the gene matches: 3. The germline CDR1 and CDR2 sequences are KGHSH and LQKENI.

The chain is built from TRBV30 and TRBJ1-1, with TRBD1 as a possible D gene (5 bases). Trimming took off 7 bases at V and 2 bases at J, with 29 bases between the two ends. This CDR3 comprises 18 residues. The germline V gene has CDR1 GTSNPN and CDR2 SVGIG (reference sequence). In nucleotides, the CDR3 is TGTGCCTCTATACCATACACCATACAGTGGGGCTTAAACACTGAAGCTTTCTTT. It is translated as CASIPYTIQWGLNTEAFF.

This clone was seen only a few times. The rearrangement joins TRBV6-5 to TRBJ1-5, with TRBD1 matching 7 bases. After removal of 4 bases from V and 2 bases from J, the junction contained 5 bases not matched to a gene. Germline V lookup: CDR1 MNHEY, CDR2 SVGAGI. The CDR3 contains 15 residues. The CDR3 region has the DNA TGTGCCAGCAGTTCGGGACAGTTCGGCAATCAGCCCCAGCATTTT. It is translated as CASSSGQFGNQPQHF.

The gene calls are TRBV9 and TRBJ1-2; TRBD1 matches 9 bases. The V gene's germline CDR1 is SGDLS and CDR2 YYNGEE. V lost 5 bases and J lost 4; bases outside the gene matches: 15. The CDR3 extends over 17 amino acids. This CDR3 reads CASSVTGTGSFGYGYTF. CDR3 DNA sequence: TGTGCCAGCAGTGTCACCGGGACAGGGTCTTTTGGCTATGGCTACACCTTC.

This chain links TRBV2 with TRBJ1-2, with no clear D. V lost 5 bases and J 7 bases, leaving 5 bases between the germline ends. The germline V gene encodes CDR1 SNHLY and CDR2 FYNNEI. The CDR3 loop spans 10 amino acids. The CDR3 spells CASSPSGYTF. The CDR3 DNA reads as TGTGCCAGCAGTCCTAGTGGCTACACCTTC. Combining the CDR3 with reference TRBV2 and TRBJ1-2 gives the whole variable domain EPEVTQTPSHQVTQMGQEVILRCVPISNHLYFYWYRQILGQKVEFLVSFYNNEISEKSEIFDDQFSVERPDGSNFTLKIRSTKLEDSAMYFCASSPSGYTFGSGTRLTVV.

This clone is medium-sized. The chain joins TRBV6-5 to TRBJ1-1; possibly TRBD1 for D (5 bases). Germline CDR1 MNHEY, CDR2 SVGAGI. Trimming cost V 0 bases and J 11 bases, with 16 bases left between them. The CDR3 is 14 residues long. Here the CDR3 reads CASSYSSPGQGAFF. CDR3 coding DNA: TGTGCCAGCAGTTACTCGAGCCCTGGGCAGGGTGCTTTCTTT.

V and J are TRBV18 and TRBJ2-6; D possibly corresponds to TRBD1 (7 bases). The V end lost 4 bases, the J end lost 0 bases, and 13 bases lay between the germline ends. CDR3 length: 17 amino acids. The germline V gene encodes CDR1 KGHSH and CDR2 LQKENI. The CDR3 region is CASSRGTASSGANVLTF. CDR3 nucleotides: TGTGCCAGCTCACGCGGGACAGCAAGCTCTGGGGCCAACGTCCTGACTTTC.

The chain joins TRBV5-8 to TRBJ2-5, with TRBD2 matching over 9 bases. Germline lookup yields CDR1 SGHTS and CDR2 YDEGEE. With 7 bases clipped from V and 4 bases from J, the junction kept 14 bases outside the gene matches. CDR3 length: 16 residues. The CDR3: CASPDLPGLAPETQYF. CDR3 coding DNA: TGTGCCAGCCCCGACCTTCCGGGACTAGCCCCAGAGACCCAGTACTTC.

The chain carries TRBV5-1 and TRBJ1-1, with D unclear. The CDR3 has 14 residues. Trimming pared 7 bases from V and 1 base from J, leaving 14 bases between. Germline values: CDR1 SGHRS, CDR2 YFSETQ. CDR3 nucleotides: TGCGCCAGCGGCCATGGCTGGGGGAACACTGAAGCTTTCTTT. It specifies CASGHGWGNTEAFF. The variable domain in full, with the rest retrieved from reference TRBV5-1 and TRBJ1-1, is KAGVTQTPRYLIKTRGQQVTLSCSPISGHRSVSWYQQTPGQGLQFLFEYFSETQRNKGNFPGRFSGRQFSNSRSEMNVSTLELGDSALYLCASGHGWGNTEAFFGQGTRLTVV.

The chain uses TRBV2 and TRBJ2-5; 9 positions match TRBD1. This CDR3 spans 17 amino acids. Losses at the gene ends were 1 base for V and 4 bases for J; bases not matched to a gene: 10. Germline V gene sequence: CDR1 SNHLY, CDR2 FYNNEI. The CDR3 is CASSEGWGGQGRETQYF. CDR3 bases: TGTGCCAGCAGTGAAGGGTGGGGGGGACAGGGACGAGAGACCCAGTACTTC.

The chain uses TRBV5-6 and TRBJ1-6; D ambiguous. Per the germline V gene, CDR1 is SGHDT and CDR2 is YYEEEE. V lost 0 bases to trimming and J lost 6 bases, with 7 bases between them. The CDR3 has 14 residues. The CDR3, as DNA: TGTGCCAGCAGCTTGGGGTCAGTTAATTCACCCCTCCACTTT. Amino acids: CASSLGSVNSPLHF.

This clone has more than one count but fewer than ten. V and J are TRBV21-1 and TRBJ2-7; TRBD1, the D gene given by the table, was not confirmed from the DNA. TRBV21-1 is shown as a pseudogene. This CDR3 is built from 13 residues. CDR3 amino acids: CASRKESGYEQYV. CDR3 coding DNA: TGTGCCAGCAGAAAAGAGTCAGGGTACGAGCAGTACGTC.

The V gene is TRBV19, the J gene TRBJ1-2; 8 bases align to TRBD1. The CDR3 consists of 17 residues. Germline trimming cut 2 bases from V and 0 bases from J; bases unmatched to any gene: 8. Germline values: CDR1 LNHDA, CDR2 SQIVND (reference sequence). The CDR3 DNA follows: TGTGCCAGTAGTATATTACCGGGACAGGCTACTAACTATGGCTACACCTTC. As protein: CASSILPGQATNYGYTF.

The CDR3 nucleotides read TGTGCCAGCAGCTTGACAGGGGCGTACGAGCAGTACGTC. The encoded protein is CASSLTGAYEQYV. V is TRBV7-2 and J is TRBJ2-7; 8 bases map to TRBD1. V was pared by 3 bases and J by 4 bases, with 2 bases of the junction left unmatched. In germline, CDR1 is SGHTA, CDR2 FQGNSA. The CDR3 spans 13 residues.